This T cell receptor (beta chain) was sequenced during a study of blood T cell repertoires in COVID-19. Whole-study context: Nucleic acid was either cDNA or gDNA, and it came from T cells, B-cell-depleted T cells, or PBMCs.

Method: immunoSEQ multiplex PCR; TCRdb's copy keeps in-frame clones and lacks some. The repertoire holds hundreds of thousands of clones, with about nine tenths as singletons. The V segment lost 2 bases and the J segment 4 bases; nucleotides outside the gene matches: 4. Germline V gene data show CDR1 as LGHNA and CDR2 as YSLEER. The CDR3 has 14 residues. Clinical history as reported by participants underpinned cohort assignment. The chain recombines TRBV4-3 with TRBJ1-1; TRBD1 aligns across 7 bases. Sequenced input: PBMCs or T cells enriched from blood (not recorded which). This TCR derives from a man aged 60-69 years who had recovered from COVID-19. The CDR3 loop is CASSQKSGGTEAFF. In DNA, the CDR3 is TGCGCCAGCAGCCAAAAATCAGGGGGCACTGAAGCTTTCTTT.